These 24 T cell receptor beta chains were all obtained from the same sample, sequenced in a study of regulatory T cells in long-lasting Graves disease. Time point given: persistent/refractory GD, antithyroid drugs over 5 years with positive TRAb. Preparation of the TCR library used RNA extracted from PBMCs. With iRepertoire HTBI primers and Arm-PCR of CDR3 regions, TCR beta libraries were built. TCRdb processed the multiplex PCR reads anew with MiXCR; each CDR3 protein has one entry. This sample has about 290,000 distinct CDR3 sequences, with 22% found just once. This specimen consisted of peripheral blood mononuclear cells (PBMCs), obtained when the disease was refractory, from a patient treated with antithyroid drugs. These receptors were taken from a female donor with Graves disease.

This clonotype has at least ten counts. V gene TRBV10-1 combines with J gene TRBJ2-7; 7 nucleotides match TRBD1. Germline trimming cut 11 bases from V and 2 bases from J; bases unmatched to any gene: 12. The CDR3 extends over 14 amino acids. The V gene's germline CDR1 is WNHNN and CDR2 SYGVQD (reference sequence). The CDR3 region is CAVANDRAPYEQYF. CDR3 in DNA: TGCGCCGTAGCCAACGACAGGGCCCCCTACGAGCAGTACTTC.

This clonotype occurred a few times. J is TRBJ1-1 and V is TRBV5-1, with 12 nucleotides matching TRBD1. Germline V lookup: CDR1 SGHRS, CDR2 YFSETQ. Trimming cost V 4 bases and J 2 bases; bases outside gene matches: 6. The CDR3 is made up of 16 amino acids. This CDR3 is CASSPGQGARNTEAFF. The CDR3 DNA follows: TGCGCCAGCAGCCCGGGACAGGGGGCGAGAAACACTGAAGCTTTCTTT.

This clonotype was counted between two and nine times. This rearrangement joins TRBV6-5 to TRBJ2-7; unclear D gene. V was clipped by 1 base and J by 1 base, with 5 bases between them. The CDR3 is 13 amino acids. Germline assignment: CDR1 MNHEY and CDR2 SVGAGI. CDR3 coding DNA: TGTGCCAGCAGTTACTTGGGATCCTACGAGCAGTACTTC. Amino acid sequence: CASSYLGSYEQYF.

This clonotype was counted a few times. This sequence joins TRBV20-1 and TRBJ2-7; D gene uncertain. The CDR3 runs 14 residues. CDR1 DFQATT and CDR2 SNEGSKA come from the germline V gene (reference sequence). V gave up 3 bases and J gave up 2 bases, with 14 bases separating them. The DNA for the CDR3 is TGCAGTGCTAGCCGGACGGATCTACCCTACGAGCAGTACTTC. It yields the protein CSASRTDLPYEQYF.

CDR3 bases: TGCGCCAGCAGCCAGTACAGGGGTTTTAATCAGCCCCAGCATTTT. Its translation: CASSQYRGFNQPQHF. V is TRBV4-3 and J is TRBJ1-5; 7 bases fit TRBD1. J was trimmed by 4 bases and V by 3 bases; bases with no gene match: 6. From germline, CDR1 is LGHNA and CDR2 YSLEER. The CDR3 sequence is 15 residues long.

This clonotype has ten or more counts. The CDR3 spells CASTPDRGPLYSNQPQHF. CDR3 coding DNA: TGTGCCAGCACCCCGGACAGGGGGCCCCTATATAGCAATCAGCCCCAGCATTTT. The gene calls are TRBV28 and TRBJ1-5, with 11 bases aligning to TRBD1. V was clipped by 7 bases and J by 0 bases; unmatched bases: 11. The CDR3 spans 18 residues. The V gene's germline CDR1 is MDHEN and CDR2 SYDVKM.

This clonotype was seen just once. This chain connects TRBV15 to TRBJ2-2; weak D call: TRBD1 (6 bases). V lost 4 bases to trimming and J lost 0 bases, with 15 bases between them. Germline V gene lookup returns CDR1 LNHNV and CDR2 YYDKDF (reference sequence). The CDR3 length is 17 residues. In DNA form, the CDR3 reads TGTGCCACCAGCACCTTACCGGGGACATCGAACACCGGGGAGCTGTTTTTT. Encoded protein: CATSTLPGTSNTGELFF.

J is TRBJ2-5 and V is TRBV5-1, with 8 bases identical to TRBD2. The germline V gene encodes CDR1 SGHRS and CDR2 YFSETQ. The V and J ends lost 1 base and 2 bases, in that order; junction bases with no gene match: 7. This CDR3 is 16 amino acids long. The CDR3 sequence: CASSLMAGGGQETQYF. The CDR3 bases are TGCGCCAGCAGCTTGATGGCGGGAGGAGGGCAAGAGACCCAGTACTTC.

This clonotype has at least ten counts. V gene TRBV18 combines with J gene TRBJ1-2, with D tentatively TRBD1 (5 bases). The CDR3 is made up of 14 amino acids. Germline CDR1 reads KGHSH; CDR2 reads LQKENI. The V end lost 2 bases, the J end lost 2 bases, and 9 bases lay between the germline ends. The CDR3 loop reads CASSPSGANYGYTF. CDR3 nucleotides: TGTGCCAGCTCACCATCTGGGGCGAACTATGGCTACACCTTC.

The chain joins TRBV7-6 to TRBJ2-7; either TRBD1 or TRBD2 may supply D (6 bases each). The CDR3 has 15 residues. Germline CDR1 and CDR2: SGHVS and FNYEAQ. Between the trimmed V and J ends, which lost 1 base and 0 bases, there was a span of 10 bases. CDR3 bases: TGTGCCAGCAGCTTAGGGGGGGCCCCCTCCTACGAGCAGTACTTC. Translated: CASSLGGAPSYEQYF. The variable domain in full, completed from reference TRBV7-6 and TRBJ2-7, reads GAGVSQSPRYKVTKRGQDVALRCDPISGHVSLYWYRQALGQGPEFLTYFNYEAQQDKSGLPNDRFSAERPEGSISTLTIQRTEQRDSAMYRCASSLGGAPSYEQYFGPGTRLTVT.

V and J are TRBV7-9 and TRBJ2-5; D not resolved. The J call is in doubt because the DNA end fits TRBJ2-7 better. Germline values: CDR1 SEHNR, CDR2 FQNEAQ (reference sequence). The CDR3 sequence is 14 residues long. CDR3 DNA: TGTGCCAGCAGCCCCGAGCATCTCTCCTACGAGCAGTACTTC. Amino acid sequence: CASSPEHLSYEQYF.

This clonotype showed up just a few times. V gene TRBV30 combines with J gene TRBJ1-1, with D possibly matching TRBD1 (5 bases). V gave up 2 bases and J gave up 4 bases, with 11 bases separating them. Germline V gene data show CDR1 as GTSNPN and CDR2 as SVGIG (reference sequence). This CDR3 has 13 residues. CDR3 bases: TGTGCCTGGAGTTCAGGGCAGTTCACTGAAGCTTTCTTT. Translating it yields CAWSSGQFTEAFF.

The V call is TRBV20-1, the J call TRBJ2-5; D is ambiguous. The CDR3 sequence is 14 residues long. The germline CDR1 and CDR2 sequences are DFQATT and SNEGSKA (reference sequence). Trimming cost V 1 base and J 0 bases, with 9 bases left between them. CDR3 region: CSARVSRHQETQYF. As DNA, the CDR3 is TGCAGTGCTAGAGTTTCACGCCACCAAGAGACCCAGTACTTC.

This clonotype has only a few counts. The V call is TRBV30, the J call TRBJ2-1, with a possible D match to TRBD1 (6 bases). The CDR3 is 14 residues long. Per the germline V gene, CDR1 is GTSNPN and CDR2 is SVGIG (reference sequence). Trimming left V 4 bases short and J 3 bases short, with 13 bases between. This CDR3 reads CAWTPEDSYNEQFF. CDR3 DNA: TGTGCCTGGACCCCCGAGGACAGCTACAATGAGCAGTTCTTC.

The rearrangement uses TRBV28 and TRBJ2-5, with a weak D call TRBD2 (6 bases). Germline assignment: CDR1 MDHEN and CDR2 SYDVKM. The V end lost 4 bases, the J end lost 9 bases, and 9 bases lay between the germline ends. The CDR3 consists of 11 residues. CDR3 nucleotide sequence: TGTGCCAGCAGTTGGGGGGAGGCCCAGTACTTC. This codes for CASSWGEAQYF.

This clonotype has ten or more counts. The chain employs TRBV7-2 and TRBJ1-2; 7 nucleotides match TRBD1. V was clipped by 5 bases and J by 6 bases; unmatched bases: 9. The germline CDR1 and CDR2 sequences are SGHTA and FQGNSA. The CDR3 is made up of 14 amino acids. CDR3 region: CASSIDRDRDGYTF. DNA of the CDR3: TGTGCCAGCAGCATCGACAGGGATCGGGATGGCTACACCTTC.

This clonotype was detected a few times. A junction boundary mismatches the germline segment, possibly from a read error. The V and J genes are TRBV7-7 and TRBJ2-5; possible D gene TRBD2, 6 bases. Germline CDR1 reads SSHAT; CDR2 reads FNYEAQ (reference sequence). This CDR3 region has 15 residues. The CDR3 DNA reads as TGTGCTAGCAGCTTATACTCGGGGGTTGGGGGGACCCAGTACTTC. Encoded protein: CASSLYSGVGGTQYF.

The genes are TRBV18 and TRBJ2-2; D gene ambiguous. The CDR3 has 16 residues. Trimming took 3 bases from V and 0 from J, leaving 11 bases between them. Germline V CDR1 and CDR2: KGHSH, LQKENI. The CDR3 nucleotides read TGTGCCAGCTCACCTCAGGTCAGCGCGAACACCGGGGAGCTGTTTTTT. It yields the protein CASSPQVSANTGELFF.

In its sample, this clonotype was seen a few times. CDR3 coding DNA: TGTGCCAGTGACATCTACGAGCAGTACTTC. This translates into CASDIYEQYF. This chain connects TRBV3-2 to TRBJ2-7. TRBV3-2 is recorded as a pseudogene. This CDR3 spans 10 amino acids.

The CDR3 reads CASSLTLAGIDTQYF. The CDR3 DNA reads as TGTGCCAGCAGCTTGACCCTAGCGGGAATAGATACGCAGTATTTT. This rearrangement joins TRBV5-5 to TRBJ2-3; 9 positions agree with TRBD2. CDR1 is SGHKS and CDR2 is YYEKEE in the germline V gene (reference sequence). V was clipped by 1 base and J by 5 bases; unmatched bases: 5. CDR3 length: 15 residues.

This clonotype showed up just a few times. Here the CDR3 reads CSVGDGRVSYEQYF. Written as DNA, the CDR3 is TGCAGCGTTGGGGACGGACGAGTATCCTACGAGCAGTACTTC. V gene TRBV29-1 combines with J gene TRBJ2-7, with D possibly being TRBD1 or TRBD2 (5 bases each). The CDR3 runs 14 residues. Looked up from germline, CDR1 is SQVTM and CDR2 is ANQGSEA. The germline V and J ends were trimmed by 4 bases and 1 base, with 14 bases remaining between them.

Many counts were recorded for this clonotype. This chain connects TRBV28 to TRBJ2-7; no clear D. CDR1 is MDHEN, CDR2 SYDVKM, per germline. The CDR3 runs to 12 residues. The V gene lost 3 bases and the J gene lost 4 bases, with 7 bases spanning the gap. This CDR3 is CASSFAAYEQYF. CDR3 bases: TGTGCCAGCAGTTTTGCTGCTTACGAGCAGTACTTC.

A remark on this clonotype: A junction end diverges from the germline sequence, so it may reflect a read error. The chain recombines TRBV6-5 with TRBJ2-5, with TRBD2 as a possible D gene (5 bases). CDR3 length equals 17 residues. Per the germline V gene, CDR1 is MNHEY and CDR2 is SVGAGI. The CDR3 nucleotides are TGTGCCAGCAGTTACTCGAGGTTTGAGGGTTACCAAGAGACCCAGCACTTC. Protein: CASSYSRFEGYQETQHF.

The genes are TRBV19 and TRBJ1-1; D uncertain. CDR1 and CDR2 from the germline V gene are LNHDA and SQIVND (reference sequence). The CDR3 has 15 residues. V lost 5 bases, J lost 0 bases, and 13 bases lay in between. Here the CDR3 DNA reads TGTGCCAGTAGTCCCCGGACGGTTATGAACACTGAAGCTTTCTTT. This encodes CASSPRTVMNTEAFF.